Presented here are 3 T cell receptor beta chains from one specimen sequenced in a study of control samples from healthy donors and cancer patients. Produced via immunoSEQ multiplex PCR; TCRdb's table is partial and in-frame only. The sample lists roughly 120,000 clones, approximately 90% occurring once. Sample: blood. The receptors shown here come from an older woman in good health.

The chain joins TRBV11-3 to TRBJ2-7; TRBD1 matches 7 bases. The CDR3 is 13 amino acids. V shed 2 bases, J shed 2 bases, and the junction held 0 bases outside the gene matches. CDR1 and CDR2 (germline): SGHNT, YENEEA. CDR3 sequence (DNA): TGTGCCAGCAGCTTACAGGGGGCCTACGAGCAGTACTTC. Translated, it gives CASSLQGAYEQYF. The full variable domain, in which reference TRBV11-3 and TRBJ2-7 provide the parts outside the CDR3, is EAGVVQSPRYKIIEKKQPVAFWCNPISGHNTLYWYLQNLGQGPELLIRYENEEAVDDSQLPKDRFSAERLKGVDSTLKIQPAELGDSAVYLCASSLQGAYEQYFGPGTRLTVT.

J is TRBJ1-1 and V is TRBV6-1; D is ambiguous. The CDR3 loop spans 15 amino acids. Germline V gives CDR1 MNHNS, CDR2 SASEGT. V was clipped by 3 bases and J by 0 bases, with 11 bases between them. The DNA of the CDR3 is TGTGCCAGCAGTGACACCCGTTTTATGAACACTGAAGCTTTCTTT. Translated, it gives CASSDTRFMNTEAFF.

This sequence joins TRBV9 and TRBJ2-2; TRBD1 is a possible D gene (6 bases). The CDR3 has 17 residues. The germline V gene encodes CDR1 SGDLS and CDR2 YYNGEE. Between the trimmed V and J ends, which lost 0 bases and 2 bases, there was a span of 14 bases. The CDR3 loop reads CASSVDEAGANTGELFF. DNA of the CDR3: TGTGCCAGCAGCGTAGATGAGGCAGGGGCTAACACCGGGGAGCTGTTTTTT.